Below are 7 T cell receptor beta chains sequenced from a single sample in a study of T cell repertoires in MIS-A myocarditis. Clones were read by immunoSEQ multiplex PCR, and TCRdb kept only the in-frame ones, dropping some. The data contain roughly 14,000 clones, about 74% of them singletons. Sequencing was carried out using left ventricle heart tissue obtained at autopsy. The source is a man aged 18 to 30 with fulminant myocarditis from multisystem inflammatory syndrome in adults (MIS-A) after COVID-19.

J is TRBJ2-5 and V is TRBV7-2; possible D gene TRBD2, 6 bases. The germline V gene encodes CDR1 SGHTA and CDR2 FQGNSA. Trimming pared 1 base from V and 5 bases from J, leaving 26 bases between. The CDR3 sequence is 19 residues long. The CDR3: CASSLGRNGADQGRETQYF. The CDR3 region has the DNA TGTGCCAGCAGCTTAGGCCGTAATGGGGCAGACCAAGGGAGGGAGACCCAGTACTTC.

This rearrangement joins TRBV5-4 to TRBJ1-3, with a tentative D call TRBD1 (5 bases). Trimming removed 4 bases from V and 0 bases from J, with 11 bases in between. The CDR3 is 15 residues long. CDR1 is SGHNT, CDR2 YYREEE, per germline (reference sequence). Here the CDR3 DNA reads TGTGCCAGCAGCCCGGGGGGAAACTCTGGAAACACCATATATTTT. It codes for CASSPGGNSGNTIYF.

This clone appeared a single time. The rearrangement joins TRBV29-1 to TRBJ2-3; D is perhaps TRBD1 (7 bases). Trimming left V 5 bases short and J 3 bases short, with 12 bases between. The CDR3 consists of 13 residues. CDR1 is SQVTM, CDR2 ANQGSEA, per germline. The CDR3 DNA reads as TGCAGCGTTCGGCAGGGGGGAACAGATACGCAGTATTTT. As protein: CSVRQGGTDTQYF.

The V and J genes are TRBV5-1 and TRBJ2-7, with D unclear. Germline CDR1 SGHRS, CDR2 YFSETQ. V was cut by 0 bases and J by 4 bases, with 5 bases left in between. The CDR3 length is 12 residues. The CDR3 loop is CASSLGRYEQYF. The CDR3 DNA follows: TGCGCCAGCAGCTTGGGGAGATACGAGCAGTACTTC.

J is TRBJ2-1 and V is TRBV28; 11 bases map to TRBD2. Germline CDR1 and CDR2: MDHEN and SYDVKM. V lost 6 bases to trimming and J lost 7 bases; unmatched junction nucleotides: 11. This CDR3 contains 16 residues. The DNA for the CDR3 is TGTGCCAGCAGACATAAGGCGGCTAGCGGGAGGAATGAGCAGTTCTTC. Amino acids: CASRHKAASGRNEQFF. Together with reference TRBV28 and TRBJ2-1, the CDR3 gives the full variable domain: DVKVTQSSRYLVKRTGEKVFLECVQDMDHENMFWYRQDPGLGLRLIYFSYDVKMKEKGDIPEGYSVSREKKERFSLILESASTNQTSMYLCASRHKAASGRNEQFFGPGTRLTVL.

The rearrangement links TRBV15 to TRBJ1-1; tentative D call: TRBD1 (6 bases). The CDR3 length is 15 residues. Trimming took off 2 bases at V and 8 bases at J, with 18 bases between the two ends. Germline loops: CDR1 LNHNV, CDR2 YYDKDF (reference sequence). The CDR3 sequence: CATSRIGTQQKEAFF. DNA of the CDR3: TGTGCCACCAGCAGAATCGGGACACAACAAAAAGAAGCTTTCTTT.

The sample holds a few counts of this clone. The gene calls are TRBV6-6 and TRBJ1-1; unclear D gene. The germline V and J ends were trimmed by 5 bases and 5 bases, with 18 bases remaining between them. The CDR3 runs 15 residues. Germline V lookup: CDR1 MNHNY, CDR2 SVGAGI (reference sequence). CDR3 in amino acids: CASSPLRPGTTEAFF. The CDR3 bases are TGTGCCAGCAGTCCGCTCCGACCCGGAACAACTGAAGCTTTCTTT.